Presented here are 22 T cell receptor beta chains from one specimen sequenced in a study of blood T cell repertoires in COVID-19. Method: immunoSEQ multiplex PCR; TCRdb's copy keeps in-frame clones and lacks some. The sample includes about 76,000 clones, approximately 80% of them seen just once. Sequenced: peripheral blood. The receptor source for this set is a woman aged 55-69 years with acute or convalescent COVID-19.

Notes on this clone: Germline and junction disagree at one end, which may indicate a read error. The genes are TRBV6-2 or TRBV6-3 and TRBJ1-1; D is undetermined. There are 14 residues in the CDR3. CDR1 and CDR2 from the germline V gene are MNHEY and SVGEGT. This CDR3 reads CASSYLLTRERTHF. In DNA form, the CDR3 reads TGTGCCAGCAGTTACCTCCTGACACGGGAACGAACCCACTTT.

The chain carries TRBV9 and TRBJ1-5, with D possibly matching TRBD1 (6 bases). The CDR3 extends over 14 amino acids. CDR1 is SGDLS and CDR2 is YYNGEE in the germline V gene. V was clipped by 3 bases and J by 5 bases, with 12 bases between them. This chain's CDR3 is CASSGTGFYQPQHF. DNA of the CDR3: TGTGCCAGCAGCGGTACAGGGTTTTATCAGCCCCAGCATTTT.

Only a few counts were recorded for this clone. The chain has TRBV3-1 (or the pseudogene TRBV3-2) and TRBJ2-1; 7 positions agree with TRBD1. The trim removed 1 base at V and 1 base at J, leaving 1 base unmatched. CDR3 length: 15 amino acids. Germline CDR1 is LGHDT and CDR2 is YNNKEL (reference sequence). CDR3 coding DNA: TGTGCCAGCAGCCAAGCAGGGGGATCCTACAATGAGCAGTTCTTC. It translates to CASSQAGGSYNEQFF.

The chain links TRBV24-1 to TRBJ2-4, with 7 bases identical to TRBD1. CDR1 is KGHDR, CDR2 SFDVKD, per germline. There are 15 residues in the CDR3. With V trimmed by 10 bases and J by 0 bases, 8 bases remained unmatched. As DNA, the CDR3 is TGTGCCACTTCGACGGGACAGATAGCCAAAAACATTCAGTACTTC. Translation: CATSTGQIAKNIQYF.

The chain carries TRBV11-3 and TRBJ1-6; 7 positions match TRBD1. Germline V CDR1 and CDR2: SGHNT, YENEEA. V lost 5 bases to trimming and J lost 17 bases; unmatched junction nucleotides: 12. The CDR3 has 13 residues. In DNA, the CDR3 is TGTGCCAGCAGCCAAGGCCCGACAGGGTGGATCCACTTT. Protein: CASSQGPTGWIHF.

The sample holds a few counts of this clone. Within the sample, other DNA sequences also encode this same CDR3. V is TRBV19 and J is TRBJ1-1; unclear D gene. Trimming took off 3 bases at V and 1 base at J, with 6 bases between the two ends. The CDR3 has 13 residues. Germline CDR1 LNHDA, CDR2 SQIVND (reference sequence). The CDR3 protein is CASSIRGNTEAFF. DNA for the CDR3: TGTGCCAGTAGTATTCGAGGGAACACTGAAGCTTTCTTT.

The genes are TRBV18 and TRBJ2-3; D is perhaps TRBD2 (5 bases). Trimming removed 5 bases at V and 2 bases at J, with 17 bases between. CDR1 and CDR2 from the germline V gene are KGHSH and LQKENI. The CDR3 spans 16 residues. The DNA for the CDR3 is TGTGCCAGCTCATCGGCCGGGGAGAGTTTCACAGATACGCAGTATTTT. This sequence encodes CASSSAGESFTDTQYF.

The sample holds one count of this clone. The rearrangement joins TRBV2 to TRBJ1-2; tentatively, D is TRBD1 (5 bases). The CDR3 runs to 13 residues. The germline gives CDR1 SNHLY, CDR2 FYNNEI. Trimming stripped 5 bases from V and 8 bases from J, with 15 bases between. CDR3 nucleotides: TGTGCCAGCAGTTATCAGGGTGTGGAAGGCTACACCTTC. It codes for CASSYQGVEGYTF. The whole variable domain, filled in from reference TRBV2 and TRBJ1-2, reads EPEVTQTPSHQVTQMGQEVILRCVPISNHLYFYWYRQILGQKVEFLVSFYNNEISEKSEIFDDQFSVERPDGSNFTLKIRSTKLEDSAMYFCASSYQGVEGYTFGSGTRLTVV.

This clone was seen only once. The genes are TRBV12-5 and TRBJ1-4, with 8 bases matching TRBD1. The CDR3 runs 20 residues. Germline V gives CDR1 LGHNT, CDR2 FRNRAP. Unmatched junction bases numbered 16, after V lost 2 bases and J lost 2 bases. CDR3: CASGLFPTGGKIGTNEKLFF. The CDR3 DNA follows: TGTGCTAGTGGTTTGTTTCCCACAGGGGGTAAAATTGGCACTAATGAAAAACTGTTTTTT.

This chain links TRBV27 with TRBJ1-4, with TRBD1 as a possible D gene (5 bases). Trimming shortened V by 4 bases and J by 8 bases, and 14 bases separated the two germline ends. This CDR3 contains 14 residues. Per germline, CDR1 MNHEY and CDR2 SMNVEV (reference sequence). The CDR3 region is CASSYGTRREKLFF. The CDR3 DNA follows: TGTGCCAGCAGTTATGGGACTAGGAGGGAAAAACTGTTTTTT.

CDR3 amino acids: CASSQDLTGYEQYV. In DNA form, the CDR3 reads TGCGCCAGCAGCCAAGATTTAACGGGATACGAGCAGTACGTC. The J gene is TRBJ2-7, the V gene TRBV4-1; tentatively, D is TRBD2 (5 bases). Trimming shortened V by 0 bases and J by 4 bases, and 10 bases separated the two germline ends. This CDR3 contains 14 residues. Germline V gene lookup returns CDR1 MGHRA and CDR2 YSYEKL.

V and J are TRBV7-9 and TRBJ2-5; 9 positions match TRBD2. With V trimmed by 0 bases and J by 2 bases, 4 bases remained unmatched. The germline V gene encodes CDR1 SEHNR and CDR2 FQNEAQ (reference sequence). The CDR3 has 16 amino acids. The CDR3 spells CASSLALRGGQETQYF. The CDR3 DNA sequence: TGTGCCAGCAGCTTAGCGCTGCGGGGGGGACAAGAGACCCAGTACTTC.

The count of this clone is one. This chain joins TRBV2 and TRBJ2-7; TRBD1 matches at 12 bases. The CDR3 covers 17 residues. Trimming took 6 bases from V and 6 from J; bases not matched to a gene: 15. CDR1 and CDR2 from the germline V gene are SNHLY and FYNNEI. CDR3 coding DNA: TGTGCCAGCAGCGATCTGCCGGGACAGGGGGCACGGAGCGAGCAGTACTTC. It specifies CASSDLPGQGARSEQYF. Together with reference TRBV2 and TRBJ2-7, the CDR3 gives the full variable domain: EPEVTQTPSHQVTQMGQEVILRCVPISNHLYFYWYRQILGQKVEFLVSFYNNEISEKSEIFDDQFSVERPDGSNFTLKIRSTKLEDSAMYFCASSDLPGQGARSEQYFGPGTRLTVT.

Comment on this clone: Other DNA sequences within the sample encode an identical CDR3. CDR3 protein: CASSSRDRGSNQPQHF. In DNA form, the CDR3 reads TGTGCCAGCAGTTCACGTGACAGGGGGAGCAATCAGCCCCAGCATTTT. V gene TRBV27 combines with J gene TRBJ1-5, with 9 bases lining up with TRBD1. Trimming removed 4 bases from V and 1 base from J; junction bases left unmatched: 5. The CDR3 spans 16 residues. Germline CDR1 and CDR2: MNHEY and SMNVEV (reference sequence).

V and J are TRBV7-2 and TRBJ2-3; possible D gene TRBD1, 5 bases. CDR3 length equals 15 residues. Germline V gene lookup returns CDR1 SGHTA and CDR2 FQGNSA. Trimming pared 1 base from V and 4 bases from J, leaving 12 bases between. The CDR3 bases are TGTGCCAGCAGCTTAGGGCCTCAGGGCGCAGATACGCAGTATTTT. The encoded protein is CASSLGPQGADTQYF.

J is TRBJ2-1 and V is TRBV6-2 or TRBV6-3; D might be TRBD1 (6 bases). Trimming removed 5 bases from V and 4 bases from J, with 9 bases in between. This CDR3 is 13 amino acids long. Germline V gene data show CDR1 as MNHEY and CDR2 as SVGEGT. DNA of the CDR3: TGTGCCAGCAGTACGGACAGTTACAATGAGCAGTTCTTC. This sequence encodes CASSTDSYNEQFF.

On this clone itself: One end of the junction fails to match germline, which may point to a read error. The gene calls are TRBV7-7 and TRBJ2-3, with 10 bases that match TRBD2. Germline values: CDR1 SSHAT, CDR2 FNYEAQ (reference sequence). The CDR3 contains 19 residues. The CDR3 sequence is CASSDRAGGPWISTDTQYF. The CDR3 nucleotides are TGTGCTAGCAGCGATAGAGCGGGGGGGCCGTGGATCAGCACAGATACGCAGTATTTT.

The chain has TRBV19 and TRBJ1-5, with TRBD1 matching 11 bases. The CDR3 extends over 15 amino acids. V lost 1 base, J lost 6 bases, and 2 bases stayed unmatched. Germline CDR1 reads LNHDA; CDR2 reads SQIVND (reference sequence). The chain's CDR3 is CASSIGTGGRQPQHF. The DNA for the CDR3 is TGTGCCAGTAGTATAGGGACAGGGGGCCGTCAGCCCCAGCATTTT. The full variable domain, rest sourced from reference TRBV19 and TRBJ1-5, is DGGITQSPKYLFRKEGQNVTLSCEQNLNHDAMYWYRQDPGQGLRLIYYSQIVNDFQKGDIAEGYSVSREKKESFPLTVTSAQKNPTAFYLCASSIGTGGRQPQHFGDGTRLSIL.

There are many counts of this clone. This rearrangement joins TRBV6-1 to TRBJ2-7, with a possible D match to TRBD2 (5 bases). Looked up from germline, CDR1 is MNHNS and CDR2 is SASEGT. The CDR3 runs to 15 residues. With 3 bases removed from V and 1 base from J, the gap between germline ends came to 13 bases. This chain's CDR3 is CASSDRARVSYEQYV. In DNA, the CDR3 is TGTGCCAGCAGTGACCGTGCGAGGGTGTCCTACGAGCAGTACGTC.

Here the CDR3 DNA reads TGTGCCAGCTCACCTCTACTAGGGGGGGGTCGCACAGATACGCAGTATTTT. As protein: CASSPLLGGGRTDTQYF. The rearrangement links TRBV18 to TRBJ2-3; perhaps TRBD2 as D (7 bases). The CDR3 has 17 amino acids. V dropped 3 bases and J dropped 1 base, with 17 bases sitting between them. Germline lookup yields CDR1 KGHSH and CDR2 LQKENI.

J is TRBJ1-2 and V is TRBV4-3, with TRBD1 matching 8 bases. Germline V lookup: CDR1 LGHNA, CDR2 YSLEER. The CDR3 loop spans 15 amino acids. V gave up 0 bases and J gave up 4 bases; unmatched junction bases: 4. CDR3 region: CASSQDTDRGYGYTF. DNA of the CDR3: TGCGCCAGCAGCCAAGACACCGACAGGGGCTATGGCTACACCTTC.

The chain has TRBV19 and TRBJ1-1; 7 bases match TRBD1. In germline, CDR1 is LNHDA, CDR2 SQIVND (reference sequence). The CDR3 is 13 residues long. With V trimmed by 5 bases and J by 4 bases, 4 bases remained unmatched. CDR3 in DNA: TGTGCCAGTAGTTTCGGGACAGTCACTGAAGCTTTCTTT. Encoded protein: CASSFGTVTEAFF. The full variable domain, in which reference TRBV19 and TRBJ1-1 provide the parts outside the CDR3, is DGGITQSPKYLFRKEGQNVTLSCEQNLNHDAMYWYRQDPGQGLRLIYYSQIVNDFQKGDIAEGYSVSREKKESFPLTVTSAQKNPTAFYLCASSFGTVTEAFFGQGTRLTVV.